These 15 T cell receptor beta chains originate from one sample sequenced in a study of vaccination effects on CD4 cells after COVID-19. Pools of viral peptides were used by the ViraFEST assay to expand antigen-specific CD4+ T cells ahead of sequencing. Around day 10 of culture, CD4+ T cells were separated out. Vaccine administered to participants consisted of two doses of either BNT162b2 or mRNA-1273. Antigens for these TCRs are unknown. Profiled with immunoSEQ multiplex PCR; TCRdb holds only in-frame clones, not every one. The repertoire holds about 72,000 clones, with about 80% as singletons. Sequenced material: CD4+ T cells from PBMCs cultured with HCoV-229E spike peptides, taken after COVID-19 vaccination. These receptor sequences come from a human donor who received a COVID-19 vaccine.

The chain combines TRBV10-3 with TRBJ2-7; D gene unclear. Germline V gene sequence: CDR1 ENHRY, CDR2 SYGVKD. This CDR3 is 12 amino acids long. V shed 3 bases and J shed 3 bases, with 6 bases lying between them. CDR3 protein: CAISEWGYEQYV. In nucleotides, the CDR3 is TGTGCCATCAGTGAATGGGGCTACGAGCAGTACGTC.

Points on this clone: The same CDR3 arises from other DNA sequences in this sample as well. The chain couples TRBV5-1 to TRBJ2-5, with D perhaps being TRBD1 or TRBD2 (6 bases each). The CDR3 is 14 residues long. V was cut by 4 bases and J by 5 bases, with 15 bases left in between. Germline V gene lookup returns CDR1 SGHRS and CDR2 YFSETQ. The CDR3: CASSPTGGGETQYF. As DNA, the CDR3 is TGCGCCAGCAGCCCAACAGGAGGGGGGGAGACCCAGTACTTC.

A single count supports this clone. CDR3 nucleotides: TGTGCCAGCAGCTACAGGGAGGGAAACAACCACGAGCAGTACGTC. Amino acids: CASSYREGNNHEQYV. The chain recombines TRBV11-2 with TRBJ2-7; possible D gene TRBD2, 7 bases. Germline CDR1 reads SGHAT; CDR2 reads FQNNGV. The CDR3 contains 15 residues. V dropped 4 bases and J dropped 5 bases, with 18 bases sitting between them.

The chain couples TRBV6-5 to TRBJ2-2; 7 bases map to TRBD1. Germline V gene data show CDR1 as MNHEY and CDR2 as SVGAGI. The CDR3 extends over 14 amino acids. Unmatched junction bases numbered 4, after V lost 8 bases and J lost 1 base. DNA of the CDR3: TGTGCCAGCCGAGGGACAGTGAACACCGGGGAGCTGTTTTTT. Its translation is CASRGTVNTGELFF.

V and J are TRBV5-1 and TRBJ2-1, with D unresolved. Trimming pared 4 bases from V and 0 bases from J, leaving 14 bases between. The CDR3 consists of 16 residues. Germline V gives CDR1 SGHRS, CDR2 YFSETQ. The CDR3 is CASSEIPQPSYNEQFF. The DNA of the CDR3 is TGCGCCAGCAGCGAAATACCACAACCCTCCTACAATGAGCAGTTCTTC.

CDR3 bases: TGTGCCAGCTCACCGAAAGGACAGGGCGGTGAAAAACTGTTTTTT. As protein: CASSPKGQGGEKLFF. The V call is TRBV18, the J call TRBJ1-4; 8 bases match TRBD1. The CDR3 spans 15 residues. V shed 3 bases, J shed 7 bases, and the junction held 7 bases outside the gene matches. Germline V gene data show CDR1 as KGHSH and CDR2 as LQKENI.

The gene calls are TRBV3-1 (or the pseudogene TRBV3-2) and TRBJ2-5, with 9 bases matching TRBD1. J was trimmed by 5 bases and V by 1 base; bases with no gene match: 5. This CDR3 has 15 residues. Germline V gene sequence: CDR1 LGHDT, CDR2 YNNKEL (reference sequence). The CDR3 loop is CASSQGLGQGETQYF. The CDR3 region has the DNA TGTGCCAGCAGCCAAGGTCTTGGACAGGGGGAGACCCAGTACTTC.

The CDR3 loop is CASSMWGSSNYGYTF. In DNA, the CDR3 is TGTGCCAGTAGTATGTGGGGCTCTTCTAACTATGGCTACACCTTC. J is TRBJ1-2 and V is TRBV19; D may be TRBD1 (5 bases). Trimming pared 3 bases from V and 0 bases from J, leaving 11 bases between. The CDR3 has 15 residues. CDR1 and CDR2 from the germline V gene are LNHDA and SQIVND (reference sequence).

The CDR3 reads CASKKTGQETQYF. In nucleotides, the CDR3 is TGTGCCAGCAAGAAGACAGGCCAAGAGACCCAGTACTTC. This chain links TRBV12-3 or TRBV12-4 with TRBJ2-5; D is possibly TRBD1 (6 bases). V gave up 7 bases and J gave up 1 base, with 10 bases separating them. The CDR3 length is 13 residues.

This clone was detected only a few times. The chain's CDR3 is CASSVIANTGELFF. In DNA form, the CDR3 reads TGTGCCAGCAGTGTTATCGCCAACACCGGGGAGCTGTTTTTT. The J gene is TRBJ2-2, the V gene TRBV2; D uncertain. Deletions cut 4 bases from V and 2 bases from J, with 8 bases between. This CDR3 has 14 amino acids. Germline loops: CDR1 SNHLY, CDR2 FYNNEI.

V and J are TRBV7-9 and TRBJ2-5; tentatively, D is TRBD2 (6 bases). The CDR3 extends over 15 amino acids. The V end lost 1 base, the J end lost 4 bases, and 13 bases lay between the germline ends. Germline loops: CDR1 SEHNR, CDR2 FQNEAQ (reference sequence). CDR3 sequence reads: CASSLGLVGGETQYF. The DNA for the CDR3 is TGTGCCAGCAGCTTAGGGCTAGTGGGGGGAGAGACCCAGTACTTC.

CDR3 sequence reads: CASNTGTVNTGELFF. CDR3 coding DNA: TGTGCCAGCAACACCGGGACAGTGAACACCGGGGAGCTGTTTTTT. The rearrangement uses TRBV2 and TRBJ2-2; 7 bases match TRBD1. The V gene end was trimmed by 7 bases and the J gene end by 1 base; junction bases not matched to a gene: 6. The germline V gene has CDR1 SNHLY and CDR2 FYNNEI. The CDR3 is made up of 15 amino acids.

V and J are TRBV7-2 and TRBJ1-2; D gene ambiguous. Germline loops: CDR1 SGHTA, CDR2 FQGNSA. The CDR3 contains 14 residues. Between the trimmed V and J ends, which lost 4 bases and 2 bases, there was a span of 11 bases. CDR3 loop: CASSSSDGNYGYTF. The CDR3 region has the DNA TGTGCCAGCAGCTCATCGGACGGAAACTATGGCTACACCTTC.

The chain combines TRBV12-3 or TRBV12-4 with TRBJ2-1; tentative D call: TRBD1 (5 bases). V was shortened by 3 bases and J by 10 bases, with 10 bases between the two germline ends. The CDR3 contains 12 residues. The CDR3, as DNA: TGTGCCAGCAGTTTCAGGGTCCGAGAGCAGTTCTTC. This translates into CASSFRVREQFF.

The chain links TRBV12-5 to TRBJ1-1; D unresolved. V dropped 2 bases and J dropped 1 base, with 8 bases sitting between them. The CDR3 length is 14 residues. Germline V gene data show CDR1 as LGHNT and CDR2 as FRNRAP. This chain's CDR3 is CASGLPPGNTEAFF. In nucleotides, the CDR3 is TGTGCTAGTGGTTTGCCTCCCGGGAACACTGAAGCTTTCTTT.